What follows is one T cell receptor (beta chain) and its context. Germline CDR1 and CDR2: WSHSY and SAAADI. The CDR3 covers 14 residues. The V end was cut by 7 bases, the J end by 5 bases, with 12 bases between. These data originate in a study of CD8 T cells in Susac syndrome. CD8+ and CD4+ T cells circulating in blood were sequenced for TCR beta. Reverse transcription of 0.5 to 1 ug RNA was carried out with random hexamers. TCRdb analysed the immunoSEQ multiplex PCR reads with MiXCR anew, one entry per CDR3 protein. The data show around 79,000 distinct CDR3 sequences, with about 94% seen just once and 0.3% to 0.45% held by the top ten.

The V and J genes are TRBV10-2 and TRBJ2-6; D uncertain. This TCR came from a human donor with multiple sclerosis. The sample was CD8+ T cells from PBMCs. The CDR3 reads CASNADGWANVLTF. Here the CDR3 DNA reads TGCGCCAGCAACGCGGACGGTTGGGCCAACGTCCTGACTTTC.